Each of the 32 T cell receptor beta chains below was sequenced from the same sample in a study of blood T cell repertoires in COVID-19. Assay: immunoSEQ multiplex PCR; the TCRdb copy retains only in-frame clones and omits some. The table lists some 350,000 clones, 80% to 90% of them singletons, with around 1% in the top ten. The sequenced material came from PBMCs or T cells enriched from blood (not recorded which). All receptors derive from a man aged 18 to 30 who had recovered from COVID-19.

The rearrangement joins TRBV2 to TRBJ1-5; a possible D gene is TRBD1 (5 bases). The germline V gene encodes CDR1 SNHLY and CDR2 FYNNEI. Trimming pared 6 bases from V and 1 base from J, leaving 13 bases between. The CDR3 runs to 15 residues. CDR3 sequence (DNA): TGTGCCAGCAGGGAGGGTGGGGCAAGCAATCAGCCCCAGCATTTT. It is translated as CASREGGASNQPQHF.

The chain joins TRBV7-3 to TRBJ1-6; D not resolved. The CDR3 covers 15 residues. The germline V and J ends were trimmed by 6 bases and 9 bases, with 18 bases remaining between them. CDR1 and CDR2 (germline): SGHTA, FQGTGA. The CDR3 coding sequence is TGTGCCAGCAGTACGAGCCGGGTCGGGGTTTCACCCCTCCACTTT. This gives the protein CASSTSRVGVSPLHF.

This chain uses TRBV2 with TRBJ2-7, with 7 bases matching TRBD1. Unmatched junction bases numbered 8, after V lost 3 bases and J lost 6 bases. Germline loops: CDR1 SNHLY, CDR2 FYNNEI. CDR3 size: 14 residues. CDR3 sequence: CASSDRTGTSEQYF. CDR3 DNA: TGTGCCAGCAGTGACCGGACAGGAACCAGCGAGCAGTACTTC.

This clone was counted between two and nine times. The V and J genes are TRBV3-1 (or the pseudogene TRBV3-2) and TRBJ2-7, with a weak D call TRBD2 (5 bases). V was shortened by 4 bases and J by 4 bases, with 11 bases between the two germline ends. Germline values: CDR1 LGHDT, CDR2 YNNKEL (reference sequence). The CDR3 consists of 13 residues. CDR3 amino acids: CASSPTGEYEQYF. DNA of the CDR3: TGTGCCAGCAGCCCGACTGGGGAGTACGAGCAGTACTTC.

This clone was recorded once. The chain carries TRBV5-6 and TRBJ1-2, with a weak D call TRBD1 (6 bases). This CDR3 region has 13 residues. CDR1 and CDR2 from the germline V gene are SGHDT and YYEEEE. Trimming left V 1 base short and J 6 bases short, with 10 bases between. CDR3 sequence (DNA): TGTGCCAGCAGCTTGCTGGGGGCGCATGGCTACACCTTC. This sequence encodes CASSLLGAHGYTF.

V usage is TRBV19 and J usage is TRBJ2-5; 8 bases fit TRBD1. This CDR3 has 15 residues. CDR1 LNHDA and CDR2 SQIVND come from the germline V gene (reference sequence). The V and J ends lost 4 bases and 3 bases, in that order; junction bases with no gene match: 7. The CDR3: CASSRRTGWEETQYF. The CDR3 coding sequence is TGTGCCAGTAGTAGGAGGACAGGGTGGGAAGAGACCCAGTACTTC.

In its sample, this clone was seen a few times. V and J are TRBV2 and TRBJ1-5, with 8 nucleotides matching TRBD1. Germline CDR1 and CDR2: SNHLY and FYNNEI. After removal of 4 bases from V and 2 bases from J, the junction contained 4 bases not matched to a gene. This CDR3 contains 15 residues. The CDR3 DNA reads as TGTGCCAGCAGTGGAGACAGGGGAGGCAATCAGCCCCAGCATTTT. Translation gives CASSGDRGGNQPQHF.

The V and J genes are TRBV7-9 and TRBJ1-1; 7 bases line up with TRBD1. The CDR3 extends over 14 amino acids. From germline, CDR1 is SEHNR and CDR2 FQNEAQ (reference sequence). J gave up 14 bases and V 5 bases, and 17 bases lay outside the gene matches. DNA for the CDR3: TGTGCCAGCAGCCCCCGCGGGGGGCAGGGGGTCATGTTCTTT. It translates to CASSPRGGQGVMFF.

This clone was seen a few times. J is TRBJ2-1 and V is TRBV19, with 12 bases lining up with TRBD2. This CDR3 region has 16 residues. The germline V gene has CDR1 LNHDA and CDR2 SQIVND (reference sequence). Trimming cost V 6 bases and J 1 base; bases outside gene matches: 4. CDR3 sequence (DNA): TGTGCCAGTAGATCACTAGCGGGGGGATCCTACAATGAGCAGTTCTTC. Translating it yields CASRSLAGGSYNEQFF.

The chain recombines TRBV29-1 with TRBJ1-5; D is ambiguous. Trimming took off 6 bases at V and 6 bases at J, with 15 bases between the two ends. The CDR3 is made up of 13 amino acids. From germline, CDR1 is SQVTM and CDR2 ANQGSEA. The CDR3 protein is CSVQEVFGQPQHF. CDR3 DNA sequence: TGCAGCGTCCAGGAGGTGTTCGGTCAGCCCCAGCATTTT.

The chain links TRBV28 to TRBJ2-3; 7 bases are a match to TRBD2. Germline CDR1 is MDHEN and CDR2 is SYDVKM. There are 15 residues in the CDR3. V gave up 2 bases and J gave up 3 bases; unmatched junction bases: 5. The CDR3 region has the DNA TGTGCCAGCAGTTTACCCCGGGAGGAAACAGATACGCAGTATTTT. It codes for CASSLPREETDTQYF.

The chain is built from TRBV10-3 and TRBJ1-4, with 9 bases lining up with TRBD1. The CDR3 consists of 14 residues. Germline V gives CDR1 ENHRY, CDR2 SYGVKD. With V trimmed by 10 bases and J by 8 bases, 11 bases remained unmatched. DNA for the CDR3: TGTGCCAGCAATTCCGGGACAGGGAAAGAAAAACTGTTTTTT. As protein: CASNSGTGKEKLFF.

The chain combines TRBV5-1 with TRBJ1-5; D is undetermined. The germline gives CDR1 SGHRS, CDR2 YFSETQ. The V and J ends lost 0 bases and 0 bases respectively, with 7 bases between them. The CDR3 contains 15 residues. CDR3 in amino acids: CASSLGEHSNQPQHF. The CDR3 DNA follows: TGCGCCAGCAGCTTGGGGGAGCATAGCAATCAGCCCCAGCATTTT. Filled out from reference TRBV5-1 and TRBJ1-5, the complete variable domain reads KAGVTQTPRYLIKTRGQQVTLSCSPISGHRSVSWYQQTPGQGLQFLFEYFSETQRNKGNFPGRFSGRQFSNSRSEMNVSTLELGDSALYLCASSLGEHSNQPQHFGDGTRLSIL.

This chain uses TRBV7-2 with TRBJ2-3; the D is unclear. Germline CDR1 reads SGHTA; CDR2 reads FQGNSA. There are 14 residues in the CDR3. The ends were cut back, 2 bases at V and 6 bases at J, with 12 bases in the middle. The CDR3 loop is CASSLLASMDTQYF. The CDR3 bases are TGTGCCAGCAGCTTATTGGCTAGTATGGATACGCAGTATTTT.

The chain links TRBV1 to TRBJ1-2; TRBD1 is the table's D call and was not checked against the DNA. TRBV1 is listed as a pseudogene. CDR3 length: 16 residues. The CDR3, as DNA: TGCACCAGCAGCCGCCGGGACAGAAGGGGAAACTATGGCTACACCTTC. Translating it yields CTSSRRDRRGNYGYTF.

The chain recombines TRBV7-6 with TRBJ2-7; 7 bases fit TRBD1. Germline values: CDR1 SGHVS, CDR2 FNYEAQ. V lost 4 bases and J lost 5; bases outside the gene matches: 5. This CDR3 has 13 residues. The CDR3 DNA sequence: TGTGCCAGCAGCTCGACAGGGAGAAACGAGCAGTACTTC. Its translation: CASSSTGRNEQYF. The variable domain in full, with the rest retrieved from reference TRBV7-6 and TRBJ2-7, is GAGVSQSPRYKVTKRGQDVALRCDPISGHVSLYWYRQALGQGPEFLTYFNYEAQQDKSGLPNDRFSAERPEGSISTLTIQRTEQRDSAMYRCASSSTGRNEQYFGPGTRLTVT.

This chain links TRBV28 with TRBJ1-5; 7 bases line up with TRBD1. Germline CDR1 reads MDHEN; CDR2 reads SYDVKM. CDR3 length equals 15 residues. After removal of 6 bases from V and 2 bases from J, the junction contained 7 bases not matched to a gene. CDR3 region: CASSTPGTGNQPQHF. CDR3 sequence (DNA): TGTGCCAGCAGCACCCCTGGGACAGGCAATCAGCCCCAGCATTTT.

Only one count was recorded for this clone. This chain uses TRBV28 with TRBJ2-7, with D tentatively TRBD1 (6 bases). CDR1 is MDHEN and CDR2 is SYDVKM in the germline V gene. The CDR3 runs to 13 residues. The V and J ends lost 6 bases and 6 bases respectively, with 15 bases between them. This CDR3 reads CASRSGQRAEQYF. In DNA, the CDR3 is TGTGCCAGCAGAAGCGGACAGCGTGCCGAGCAGTACTTC.

This rearrangement joins TRBV6-5 to TRBJ2-1, with TRBD2 identical over 7 bases. The V and J ends lost 2 bases and 7 bases, in that order; junction bases with no gene match: 2. Germline CDR1 MNHEY, CDR2 SVGAGI. The CDR3 extends over 13 amino acids. The CDR3 reads CASSYPGGNEQFF. The CDR3 region has the DNA TGTGCCAGCAGTTACCCCGGGGGGAATGAGCAGTTCTTC.

The chain combines TRBV6-2 or TRBV6-3 with TRBJ2-7; a possible D gene is TRBD1 (5 bases). This CDR3 has 15 amino acids. In germline, CDR1 is MNHEY, CDR2 SVGEGT. Trimming left V 6 bases short and J 2 bases short, with 17 bases between. CDR3 nucleotides: TGTGCCAGCAGCACTACGATAGGGGCCGCCTACGAGCAGTACTTC. Protein product: CASSTTIGAAYEQYF.

The chain joins TRBV19 to TRBJ2-7; TRBD1 matches at 10 bases. The CDR3 sequence is 15 residues long. J gave up 6 bases and V 5 bases, and 10 bases lay outside the gene matches. Germline values: CDR1 LNHDA, CDR2 SQIVND (reference sequence). The CDR3, as DNA: TGTGCCAGTAGTGCACCCGGGACAGGGGTGCGCGAGCAGTACTTC. This gives the protein CASSAPGTGVREQYF.

This rearrangement joins TRBV28 to TRBJ2-7; D possibly corresponds to TRBD2 (6 bases). The germline gives CDR1 MDHEN, CDR2 SYDVKM. V lost 3 bases to trimming and J lost 6 bases, with 12 bases between them. The CDR3 is 13 amino acids. Written as DNA, the CDR3 is TGTGCCAGCAGTTTTGGGGGGATCGGCGAGCAGTACTTC. Residues: CASSFGGIGEQYF.

This chain joins TRBV11-2 and TRBJ1-1, with D hard to call. The germline V gene encodes CDR1 SGHAT and CDR2 FQNNGV. Trimming cost V 5 bases and J 7 bases, with 8 bases left between them. The CDR3 sequence is 11 residues long. In DNA, the CDR3 is TGTGCCAGCAGCCAACTGATTGAAGCTTTCTTT. The encoded protein is CASSQLIEAFF. Filled out from reference TRBV11-2 and TRBJ1-1, the complete variable domain reads EAGVAQSPRYKIIEKRQSVAFWCNPISGHATLYWYQQILGQGPKLLIQFQNNGVVDDSQLPKDRFSAERLKGVDSTLKIQPAKLEDSAVYLCASSQLIEAFFGQGTRLTVV.

The V and J genes are TRBV12-3 or TRBV12-4 and TRBJ1-2, with D possibly being TRBD1 (6 bases). Deletions cut 5 bases from V and 6 bases from J, with 13 bases between. CDR3 length equals 13 residues. DNA for the CDR3: TGTGCCAGCAGTACAGGGAGTTCAAATGGCTACACCTTC. It is translated as CASSTGSSNGYTF.

V is TRBV6-5 and J is TRBJ2-7; possibly TRBD2 for D (6 bases). The CDR3 loop spans 13 amino acids. V was cut by 4 bases and J by 2 bases, with 9 bases left in between. Germline CDR1 MNHEY, CDR2 SVGAGI. In DNA, the CDR3 is TGTGCCAGCAGTTGGCGGGGACCCTACGAGCAGTACTTC. Translated: CASSWRGPYEQYF.

This chain links TRBV27 with TRBJ1-1; tentatively, D is TRBD1 (5 bases). Between the trimmed V and J ends, which lost 5 bases and 6 bases, there was a span of 13 bases. The CDR3 consists of 13 residues. Germline V CDR1 and CDR2: MNHEY, SMNVEV (reference sequence). This CDR3 reads CASSQGVTAEAFF. As DNA, the CDR3 is TGTGCCAGCAGTCAAGGGGTTACGGCTGAAGCTTTCTTT.

V usage is TRBV5-1 and J usage is TRBJ1-2, with 7 bases lining up with TRBD1. Germline CDR1 is SGHRS and CDR2 is YFSETQ. V shed 4 bases, J shed 3 bases, and the junction held 0 bases outside the gene matches. This CDR3 has 12 amino acids. The CDR3 spells CASSTGDYGYTF. The CDR3 region has the DNA TGCGCCAGCAGCACAGGGGACTATGGCTACACCTTC.

V gene TRBV28 combines with J gene TRBJ2-7, with 8 bases aligning to TRBD1. Germline assignment: CDR1 MDHEN and CDR2 SYDVKM. The trim removed 8 bases at V and 2 bases at J, leaving 11 bases unmatched. This CDR3 has 15 amino acids. The CDR3: CASVGADRVAYEQYF. In nucleotides, the CDR3 is TGTGCCAGCGTAGGGGCGGACAGGGTAGCCTACGAGCAGTACTTC.

The chain uses TRBV9 and TRBJ2-3, with TRBD2 identical over 8 bases. Germline V gene data show CDR1 as SGDLS and CDR2 as YYNGEE. The trim removed 2 bases at V and 3 bases at J, leaving 2 bases unmatched. The CDR3 runs to 14 residues. This CDR3 reads CASSVSGTTDTQYF. The CDR3 nucleotides are TGTGCCAGCAGCGTTAGCGGGACAACAGATACGCAGTATTTT.

J is TRBJ2-1 and V is TRBV7-2, with a possible D match to TRBD2 (5 bases). Germline CDR1 and CDR2: SGHTA and FQGNSA. The CDR3 runs 13 residues. The V and J ends lost 3 bases and 8 bases respectively, with 11 bases between them. This chain's CDR3 is CASSFTRIYEQFF. CDR3 nucleotides: TGTGCCAGCAGCTTTACTAGAATCTATGAGCAGTTCTTC.

The chain recombines TRBV29-1 with TRBJ1-3; no clear D. The V end was cut by 7 bases, the J end by 1 base, with 5 bases between. The germline V gene encodes CDR1 SQVTM and CDR2 ANQGSEA. The CDR3 covers 11 residues. The CDR3 DNA reads TGCAGCGGACATTCTGGAAACACCATATATTTT. Protein: CSGHSGNTIYF.

The rearrangement links TRBV25-1 to TRBJ2-5; a possible D gene is TRBD2 (6 bases). The CDR3 loop spans 12 amino acids. CDR1 and CDR2 from the germline V gene are MGHDK and SYGVNS. Trimming took 7 bases from V and 5 from J, leaving 11 bases between them. CDR3 amino acids: CASNRREETQYF. The CDR3 DNA reads as TGTGCCAGCAATAGGAGGGAGGAGACCCAGTACTTC.